The 12 T cell receptor beta chains below all came from one sample that was sequenced in a study of shared T cell receptors in the human thymus. Generated by immunoSEQ multiplex PCR, the TCRdb table keeps only in-frame clones and is missing some. The repertoire includes 720,000 or so clones, approximately 83% of them detected once, and more than 0.008% sits in the top ten. These sequences were also reported in another study, on human thymus T cells.

Sequencing was performed on thymocytes. These receptors originate from a girl less than two years old with a congenital heart defect.

The V gene is TRBV15, the J gene TRBJ2-7; 11 positions match TRBD1. The junction had 8 bases not matched to a gene; V was cut back by 3 bases and J by 7 bases. Germline V gene data show CDR1 as LNHNV and CDR2 as YYDKDF (reference sequence). CDR3 length: 15 amino acids. The CDR3 region has the DNA TGTGCCACCAGCAGGGTGGACAGGGGGCCTTTGGAGCAGTACTTC. Translated, it gives CATSRVDRGPLEQYF.

The chain has TRBV25-1 and TRBJ2-2; 9 nucleotides line up with TRBD1. CDR3 length: 17 residues. Trimming took 3 bases from V and 3 from J; bases not matched to a gene: 8. Germline V gives CDR1 MGHDK, CDR2 SYGVNS. CDR3 DNA: TGTGCCAGCAGTGAGTCCGGGACAGGGTGGTACACCGGGGAGCTGTTTTTT. The encoded protein is CASSESGTGWYTGELFF.

Remarks on this clone: Germline and junction disagree at one end, which may indicate a read error. This chain uses TRBV2 with TRBJ1-5; TRBD1 matches 8 bases. Germline V gene lookup returns CDR1 SNHLY and CDR2 FYNNEI. This CDR3 comprises 12 residues. The CDR3 nucleotides are TGTGCCAGCGGTGACAGGGGTCCAACACGGCATTTT. Protein: CASGDRGPTRHF.

V is TRBV4-3 and J is TRBJ2-7, with D maybe TRBD2 (7 bases). Germline CDR1 and CDR2: LGHNA and YSLEER. V gave up 1 base and J gave up 4 bases, with 20 bases separating them. This CDR3 contains 17 residues. The CDR3 coding sequence is TGCGCCAGCAGCCAAGGGGCGGGGGCCCCTCTTTATTACGAGCAGTACTTC. Amino acids: CASSQGAGAPLYYEQYF.

The chain combines TRBV15 with TRBJ2-5; TRBD1 matches 8 bases. The J call may be wrong; the DNA end is better matched by TRBJ2-7. CDR3 size: 18 residues. Germline V gene data show CDR1 as LNHNV and CDR2 as YYDKDF (reference sequence). In DNA, the CDR3 is TGTGCCACCAGCAGAGATAGTACAGGGGGAAGGGGACCCTACGAGCAGTACTTC. Amino acid sequence: CATSRDSTGGRGPYEQYF.

The chain has TRBV5-1 and TRBJ2-3, with 10 bases that match TRBD2. The germline gives CDR1 SGHRS, CDR2 YFSETQ. The CDR3 runs 17 residues. V lost 4 bases and J lost 0; bases outside the gene matches: 8. The CDR3 here is CASSGPSGGFSTDTQYF. CDR3 DNA: TGCGCCAGCAGCGGGCCTAGCGGGGGTTTTAGCACAGATACGCAGTATTTT.

The chain employs TRBV6-5 and TRBJ1-2, with TRBD1 as a possible D gene (5 bases). The CDR3 is 12 residues long. Germline values: CDR1 MNHEY, CDR2 SVGAGI. Trimming took 4 bases from V and 6 from J, leaving 9 bases between them. The CDR3 spells CASSCVRDGYTF. As DNA, the CDR3 is TGTGCCAGCAGTTGTGTCAGGGATGGCTACACCTTC.

The DNA for the CDR3 is TGCGCCAGCAGCCCCTCCGGTGCCACAGATACGCAGTATTTT. This encodes CASSPSGATDTQYF. This chain joins TRBV4-1 and TRBJ2-3; no firm D call. Germline CDR1 reads MGHRA; CDR2 reads YSYEKL. This CDR3 has 14 amino acids. Trimming removed 4 bases at V and 2 bases at J, with 10 bases between.

CDR3 nucleotide sequence: TGTGCCAGCAGCCGACAGGGGGCGGACACCATATATTTT. It codes for CASSRQGADTIYF. The chain combines TRBV7-3 with TRBJ1-3, with 10 bases matching TRBD1. CDR1 and CDR2 from the germline V gene are SGHTA and FQGTGA. J gave up 8 bases and V 5 bases, and 3 bases lay outside the gene matches. The CDR3 runs to 13 residues.

The chain has TRBV4-3 and TRBJ2-7, with D perhaps TRBD1 (5 bases). V gave up 0 bases and J gave up 3 bases, with 21 bases separating them. The germline CDR1 and CDR2 sequences are LGHNA and YSLEER. This CDR3 is built from 18 residues. The CDR3 nucleotides read TGCGCCAGCAGCCAAGACCGTGTTCCGGACACAGCCTACTACGAGCAGTACTTC. This sequence encodes CASSQDRVPDTAYYEQYF.

The rearrangement joins TRBV18 to TRBJ1-2; D unclear. V was clipped by 2 bases and J by 2 bases, with 18 bases between them. From germline, CDR1 is KGHSH and CDR2 LQKENI. The CDR3 sequence is 17 residues long. CDR3 DNA sequence: TGTGCCAGCTCACCAAGTCTCCGGGAACCCCTCAACTATGGCTACACCTTC. It codes for CASSPSLREPLNYGYTF.

The genes are TRBV6-6 and TRBJ2-3; 8 positions agree with TRBD2. After removal of 6 bases from V and 1 base from J, the junction contained 6 bases not matched to a gene. Germline V CDR1 and CDR2: MNHNY, SVGAGI (reference sequence). The CDR3 is made up of 15 amino acids. The CDR3 region is CASSPQAGGTDTQYF. The CDR3 DNA reads as TGTGCCAGCAGCCCTCAAGCGGGGGGCACAGATACGCAGTATTTT.